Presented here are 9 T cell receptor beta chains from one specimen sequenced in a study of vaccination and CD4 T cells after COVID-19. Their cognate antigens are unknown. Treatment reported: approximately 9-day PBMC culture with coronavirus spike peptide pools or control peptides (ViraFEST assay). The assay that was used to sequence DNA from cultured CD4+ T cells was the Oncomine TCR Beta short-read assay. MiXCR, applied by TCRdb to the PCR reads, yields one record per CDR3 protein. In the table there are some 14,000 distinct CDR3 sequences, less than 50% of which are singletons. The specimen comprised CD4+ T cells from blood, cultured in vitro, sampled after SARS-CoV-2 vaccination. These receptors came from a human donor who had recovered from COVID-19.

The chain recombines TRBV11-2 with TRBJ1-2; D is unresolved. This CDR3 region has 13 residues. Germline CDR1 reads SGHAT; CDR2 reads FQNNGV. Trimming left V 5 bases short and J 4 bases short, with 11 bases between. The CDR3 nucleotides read TGTGCCAGCAGCCTCACCGCGAGCTATGGCTACACCTTC. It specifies CASSLTASYGYTF.

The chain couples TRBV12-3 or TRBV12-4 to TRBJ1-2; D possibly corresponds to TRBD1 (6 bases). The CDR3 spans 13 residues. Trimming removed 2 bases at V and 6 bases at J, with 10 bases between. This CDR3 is CASSLQGGNGYTF. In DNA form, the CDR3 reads TGTGCCAGCAGTTTACAAGGGGGAAATGGCTACACCTTC.

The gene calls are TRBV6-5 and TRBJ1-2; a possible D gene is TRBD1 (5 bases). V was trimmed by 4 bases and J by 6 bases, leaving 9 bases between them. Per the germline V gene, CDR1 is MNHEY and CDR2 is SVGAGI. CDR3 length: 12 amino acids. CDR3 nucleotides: TGTGCCAGCAGTTTGGCAGGGCATGGCTACACCTTC. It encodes CASSLAGHGYTF.

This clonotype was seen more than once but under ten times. The CDR3 reads CASSLLRTVNTGELFF. CDR3 in DNA: TGTGCCAGCAGCTTACTCAGGACGGTTAACACCGGGGAGCTGTTTTTT. This chain uses TRBV7-2 with TRBJ2-2, with no clear D. The CDR3 contains 16 residues. V was clipped by 2 bases and J by 2 bases, with 12 bases between them. Germline V gene data show CDR1 as SGHTA and CDR2 as FQGNSA.

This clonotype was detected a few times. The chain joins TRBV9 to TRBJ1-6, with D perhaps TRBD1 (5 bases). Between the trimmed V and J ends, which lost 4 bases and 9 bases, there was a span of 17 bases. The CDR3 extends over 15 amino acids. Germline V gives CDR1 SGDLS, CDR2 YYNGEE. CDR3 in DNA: TGTGCCAGCAGCCAAGCGGGGGGGGTTGCTTCACCCCTCCACTTT. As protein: CASSQAGGVASPLHF. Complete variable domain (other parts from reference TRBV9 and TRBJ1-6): DSGVTQTPKHLITATGQRVTLRCSPRSGDLSVYWYQQSLDQGLQFLIQYYNGEERAKGNILERFSAQQFPDLHSELNLSSLELGDSALYFCASSQAGGVASPLHFGNGTRLTVT.

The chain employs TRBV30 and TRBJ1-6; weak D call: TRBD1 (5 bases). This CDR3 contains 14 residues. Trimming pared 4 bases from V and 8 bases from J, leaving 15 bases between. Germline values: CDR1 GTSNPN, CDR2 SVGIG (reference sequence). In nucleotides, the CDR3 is TGTGCCTGGAATTTCGAGGGGAGATATTCACCCCTCCACTTT. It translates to CAWNFEGRYSPLHF.

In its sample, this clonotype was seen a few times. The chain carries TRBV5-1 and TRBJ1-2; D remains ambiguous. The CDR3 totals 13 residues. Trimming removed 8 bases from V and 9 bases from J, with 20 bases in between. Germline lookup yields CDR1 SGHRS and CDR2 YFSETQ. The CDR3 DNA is TGCGCCAGTAACGACGGCGGCCCGACGAGCTACACCTTC. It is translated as CASNDGGPTSYTF.

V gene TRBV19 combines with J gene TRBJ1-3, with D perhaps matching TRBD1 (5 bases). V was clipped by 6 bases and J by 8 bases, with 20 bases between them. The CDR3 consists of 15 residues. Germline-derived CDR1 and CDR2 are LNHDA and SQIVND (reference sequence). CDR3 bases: TGTGCCAGTAGGGGGCTTGCACAACCATCGGACACCATATATTTT. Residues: CASRGLAQPSDTIYF.

The DNA for the CDR3 is TGTGCCAGCAGCTTAGACGGGATCTGGGCTCCAGATACGCAGTATTTT. Translated, it gives CASSLDGIWAPDTQYF. The chain uses TRBV7-9 and TRBJ2-3; TRBD2 is a possible D gene (5 bases). The CDR3 loop spans 16 amino acids. Germline CDR1 reads SEHNR; CDR2 reads FQNEAQ (reference sequence). V shed 1 base and J shed 4 bases, with 15 bases lying between them.